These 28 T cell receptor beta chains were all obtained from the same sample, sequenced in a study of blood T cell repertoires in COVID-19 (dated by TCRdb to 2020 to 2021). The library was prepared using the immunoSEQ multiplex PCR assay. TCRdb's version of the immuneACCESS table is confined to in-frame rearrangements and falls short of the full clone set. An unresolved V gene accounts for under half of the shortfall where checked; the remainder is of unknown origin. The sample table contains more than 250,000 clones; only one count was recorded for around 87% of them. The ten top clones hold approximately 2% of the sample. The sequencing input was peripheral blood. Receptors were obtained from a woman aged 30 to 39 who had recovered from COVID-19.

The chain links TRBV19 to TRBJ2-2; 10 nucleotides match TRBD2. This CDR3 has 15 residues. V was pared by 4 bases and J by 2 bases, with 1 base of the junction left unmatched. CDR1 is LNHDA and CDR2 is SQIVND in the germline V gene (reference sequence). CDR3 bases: TGTGCCAGTAGTAGACTAGCGGGCAACACCGGGGAGCTGTTTTTT. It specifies CASSRLAGNTGELFF.

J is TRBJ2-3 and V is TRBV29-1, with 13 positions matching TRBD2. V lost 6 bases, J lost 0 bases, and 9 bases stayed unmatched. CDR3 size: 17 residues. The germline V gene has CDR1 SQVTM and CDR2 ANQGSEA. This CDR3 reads CSVSGLAGAMSTDTQYF. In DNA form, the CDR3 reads TGCAGCGTAAGCGGACTAGCGGGAGCGATGAGCACAGATACGCAGTATTTT.

The CDR3 sequence: CASSVSTGTQNTEAFF. DNA of the CDR3: TGTGCCAGCAGTGTTTCCACCGGGACACAGAACACTGAAGCTTTCTTT. The rearrangement links TRBV6-1 to TRBJ1-1; possibly TRBD1 for D (6 bases). From germline, CDR1 is MNHNS and CDR2 SASEGT. Trimming shortened V by 4 bases and J by 1 base, and 16 bases separated the two germline ends. This CDR3 is 16 amino acids long.

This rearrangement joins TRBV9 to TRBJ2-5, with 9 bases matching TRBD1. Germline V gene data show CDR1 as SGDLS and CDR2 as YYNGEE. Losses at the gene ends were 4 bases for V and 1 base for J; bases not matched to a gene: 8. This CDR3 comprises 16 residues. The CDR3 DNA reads TGTGCCAGCAGCAAACGGACAGGGGCTGTCCAAGAGACCCAGTACTTC. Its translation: CASSKRTGAVQETQYF.

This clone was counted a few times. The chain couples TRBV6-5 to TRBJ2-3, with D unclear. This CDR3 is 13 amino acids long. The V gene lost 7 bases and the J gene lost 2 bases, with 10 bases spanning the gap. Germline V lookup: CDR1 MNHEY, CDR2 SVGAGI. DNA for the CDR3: TGTGCCAGCACGATTAGCCACACAGATACGCAGTATTTT. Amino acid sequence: CASTISHTDTQYF.

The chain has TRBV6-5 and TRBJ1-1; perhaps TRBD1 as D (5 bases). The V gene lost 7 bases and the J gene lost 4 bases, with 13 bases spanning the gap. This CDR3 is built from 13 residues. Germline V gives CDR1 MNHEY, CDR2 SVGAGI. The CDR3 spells CASNSMGGTEAFF. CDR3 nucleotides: TGTGCCAGCAACTCGATGGGGGGCACTGAAGCTTTCTTT.

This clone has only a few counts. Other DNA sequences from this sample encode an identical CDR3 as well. For the CDR3, the DNA is TGTGCCAGCGGCCGACAAGAGACCCAGTACTTC. Translated, it gives CASGRQETQYF. The rearrangement joins TRBV28 to TRBJ2-5; no firm D call. CDR1 is MDHEN, CDR2 SYDVKM, per germline. V lost 8 bases to trimming and J lost 2 bases, with 6 bases between them. This CDR3 comprises 11 residues.

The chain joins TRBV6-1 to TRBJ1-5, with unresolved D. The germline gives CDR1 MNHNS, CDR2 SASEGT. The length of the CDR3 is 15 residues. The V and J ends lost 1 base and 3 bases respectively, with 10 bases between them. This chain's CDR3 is CASSEDLDFNQPQHF. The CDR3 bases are TGTGCCAGCAGTGAAGACCTCGACTTCAATCAGCCCCAGCATTTT.

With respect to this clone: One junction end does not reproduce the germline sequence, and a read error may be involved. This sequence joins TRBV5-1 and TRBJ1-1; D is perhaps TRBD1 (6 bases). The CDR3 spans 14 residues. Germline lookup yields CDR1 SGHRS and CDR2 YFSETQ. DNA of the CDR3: TGCGCCAGCAGATTGGACAGCGGGAACACTGAAGCTTTCTTT. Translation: CASRLDSGNTEAFF.

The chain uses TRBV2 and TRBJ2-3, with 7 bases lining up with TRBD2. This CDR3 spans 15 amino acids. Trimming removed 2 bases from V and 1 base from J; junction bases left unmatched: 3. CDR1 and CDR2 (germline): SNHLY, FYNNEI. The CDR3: CASSERSGGTDTQYF. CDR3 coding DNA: TGTGCCAGCAGTGAAAGGAGCGGGGGCACAGATACGCAGTATTTT.

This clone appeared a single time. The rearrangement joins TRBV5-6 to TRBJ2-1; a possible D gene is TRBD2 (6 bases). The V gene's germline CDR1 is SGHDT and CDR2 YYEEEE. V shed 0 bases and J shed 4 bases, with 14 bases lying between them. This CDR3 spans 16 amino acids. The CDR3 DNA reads TGTGCCAGCAGCTTGGGTACGGGGGTTGCGTACAATGAGCAGTTCTTC. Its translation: CASSLGTGVAYNEQFF.

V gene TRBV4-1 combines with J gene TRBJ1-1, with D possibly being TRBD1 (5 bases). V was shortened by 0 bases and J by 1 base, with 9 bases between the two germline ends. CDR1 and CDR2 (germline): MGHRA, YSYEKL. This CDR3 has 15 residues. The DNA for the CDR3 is TGCGCCAGCAGCCAAGAGGGACTCCCGAACACTGAAGCTTTCTTT. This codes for CASSQEGLPNTEAFF.

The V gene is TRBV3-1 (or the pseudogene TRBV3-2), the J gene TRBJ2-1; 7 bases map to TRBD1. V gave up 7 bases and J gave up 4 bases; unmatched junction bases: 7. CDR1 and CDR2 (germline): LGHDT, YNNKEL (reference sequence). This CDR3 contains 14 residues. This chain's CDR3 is CASTTGTDYNEQFF. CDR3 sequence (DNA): TGTGCCAGCACAACCGGGACAGATTACAATGAGCAGTTCTTC.

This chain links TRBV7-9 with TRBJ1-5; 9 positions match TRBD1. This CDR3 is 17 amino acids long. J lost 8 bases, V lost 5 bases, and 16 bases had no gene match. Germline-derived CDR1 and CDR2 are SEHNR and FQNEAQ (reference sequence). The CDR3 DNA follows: TGTGCCAGCAGCCCCATTCGGACAGGGGTAGCCGGGGAGCCCCAGCATTTT. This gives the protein CASSPIRTGVAGEPQHF.

For the CDR3, the DNA is TGTGCCAGCAGCCATTTCAGTTCCTACGAGCAGTACTTC. The encoded protein is CASSHFSSYEQYF. This chain uses TRBV14 with TRBJ2-7; D not resolved. Germline lookup yields CDR1 SGHDN and CDR2 FVKESK. V gave up 3 bases and J gave up 1 base, with 7 bases separating them. The CDR3 totals 13 residues.

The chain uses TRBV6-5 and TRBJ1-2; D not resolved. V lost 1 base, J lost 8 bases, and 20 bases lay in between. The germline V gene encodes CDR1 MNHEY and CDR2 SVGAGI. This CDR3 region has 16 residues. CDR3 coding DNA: TGTGCCAGCAGTTACTTCCCGGGAAATACCGGACTAGGCTACACCTTC. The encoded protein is CASSYFPGNTGLGYTF.

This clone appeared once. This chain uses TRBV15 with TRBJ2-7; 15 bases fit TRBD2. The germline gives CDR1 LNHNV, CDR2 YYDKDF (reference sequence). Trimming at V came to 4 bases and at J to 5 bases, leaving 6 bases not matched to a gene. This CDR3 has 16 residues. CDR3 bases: TGTGCCACCAGCACCGGGACTAGCGGGAGGCCCCACGAGCAGTACTTC. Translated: CATSTGTSGRPHEQYF.

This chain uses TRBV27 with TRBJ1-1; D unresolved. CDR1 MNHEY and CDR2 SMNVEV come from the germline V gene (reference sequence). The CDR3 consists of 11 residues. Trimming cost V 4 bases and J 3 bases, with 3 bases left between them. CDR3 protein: CASSSYTEAFF. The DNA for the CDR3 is TGTGCCAGCAGTTCCTACACTGAAGCTTTCTTT.

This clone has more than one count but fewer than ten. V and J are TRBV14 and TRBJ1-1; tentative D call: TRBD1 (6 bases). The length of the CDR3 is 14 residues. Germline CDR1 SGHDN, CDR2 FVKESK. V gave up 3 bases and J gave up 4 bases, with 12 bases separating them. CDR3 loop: CASSQMLDSTEAFF. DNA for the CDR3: TGTGCCAGCAGCCAGATGTTGGACAGCACTGAAGCTTTCTTT.

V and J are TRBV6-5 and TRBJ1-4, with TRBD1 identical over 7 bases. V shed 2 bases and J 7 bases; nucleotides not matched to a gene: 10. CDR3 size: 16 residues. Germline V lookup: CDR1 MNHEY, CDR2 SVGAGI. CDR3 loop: CASSYLRQGKTEKLFF. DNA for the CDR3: TGTGCCAGCAGTTACCTCCGACAGGGAAAGACTGAAAAACTGTTTTTT.

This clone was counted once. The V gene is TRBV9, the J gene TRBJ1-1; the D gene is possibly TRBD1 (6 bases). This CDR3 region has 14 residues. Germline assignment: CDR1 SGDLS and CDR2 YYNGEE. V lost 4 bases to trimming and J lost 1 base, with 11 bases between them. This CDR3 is CASSPWGPNTEAFF. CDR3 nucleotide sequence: TGTGCCAGCAGCCCTTGGGGGCCGAACACTGAAGCTTTCTTT.

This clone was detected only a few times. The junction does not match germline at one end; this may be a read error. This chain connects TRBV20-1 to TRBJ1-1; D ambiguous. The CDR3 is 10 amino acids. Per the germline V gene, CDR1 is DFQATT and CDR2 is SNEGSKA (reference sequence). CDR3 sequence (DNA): TGCAGTGCTCCCCAAGGCGGGGATTACTTT. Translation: CSAPQGGDYF.

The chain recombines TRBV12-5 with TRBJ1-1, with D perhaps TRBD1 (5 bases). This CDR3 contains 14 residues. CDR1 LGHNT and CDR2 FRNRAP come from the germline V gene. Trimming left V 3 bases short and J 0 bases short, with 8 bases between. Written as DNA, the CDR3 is TGTGCTAGTGGTTTTGACAGCATGAACACTGAAGCTTTCTTT. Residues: CASGFDSMNTEAFF.

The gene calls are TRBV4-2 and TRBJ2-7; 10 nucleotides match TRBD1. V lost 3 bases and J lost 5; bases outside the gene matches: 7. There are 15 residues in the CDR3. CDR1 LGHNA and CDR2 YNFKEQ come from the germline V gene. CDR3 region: CASSQAGQGTHEQYF. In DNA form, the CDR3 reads TGTGCCAGCAGCCAGGCGGGACAGGGGACCCACGAGCAGTACTTC.

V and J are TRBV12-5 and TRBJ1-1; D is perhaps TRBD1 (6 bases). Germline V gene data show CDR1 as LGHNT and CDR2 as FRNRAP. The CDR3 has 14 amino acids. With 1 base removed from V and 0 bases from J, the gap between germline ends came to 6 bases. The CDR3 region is CASGLDRVNTEAFF. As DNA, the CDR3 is TGTGCTAGTGGTTTGGACAGGGTGAACACTGAAGCTTTCTTT.

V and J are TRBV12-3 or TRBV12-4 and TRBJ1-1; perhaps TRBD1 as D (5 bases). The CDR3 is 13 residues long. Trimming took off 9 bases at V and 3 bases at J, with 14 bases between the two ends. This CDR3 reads CASRTREDTEAFF. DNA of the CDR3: TGTGCCAGTCGGACAAGGGAGGACACTGAAGCTTTCTTT.

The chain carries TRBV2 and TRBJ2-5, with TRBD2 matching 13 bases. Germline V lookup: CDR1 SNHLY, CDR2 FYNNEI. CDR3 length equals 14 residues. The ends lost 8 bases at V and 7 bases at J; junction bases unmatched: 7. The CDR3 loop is CASGRTSGSRTQYF. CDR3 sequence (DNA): TGTGCCAGCGGGAGGACTAGCGGGAGCCGGACCCAGTACTTC. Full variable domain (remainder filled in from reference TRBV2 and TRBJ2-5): EPEVTQTPSHQVTQMGQEVILRCVPISNHLYFYWYRQILGQKVEFLVSFYNNEISEKSEIFDDQFSVERPDGSNFTLKIRSTKLEDSAMYFCASGRTSGSRTQYFGPGTRLLVL.

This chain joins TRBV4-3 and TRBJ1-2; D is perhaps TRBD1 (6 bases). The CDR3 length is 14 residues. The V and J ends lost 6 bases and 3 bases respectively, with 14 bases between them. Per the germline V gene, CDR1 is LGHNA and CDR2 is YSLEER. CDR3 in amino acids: CASSPYSGDYGYTF. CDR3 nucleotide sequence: TGCGCCAGCAGTCCCTACTCAGGGGACTATGGCTACACCTTC.